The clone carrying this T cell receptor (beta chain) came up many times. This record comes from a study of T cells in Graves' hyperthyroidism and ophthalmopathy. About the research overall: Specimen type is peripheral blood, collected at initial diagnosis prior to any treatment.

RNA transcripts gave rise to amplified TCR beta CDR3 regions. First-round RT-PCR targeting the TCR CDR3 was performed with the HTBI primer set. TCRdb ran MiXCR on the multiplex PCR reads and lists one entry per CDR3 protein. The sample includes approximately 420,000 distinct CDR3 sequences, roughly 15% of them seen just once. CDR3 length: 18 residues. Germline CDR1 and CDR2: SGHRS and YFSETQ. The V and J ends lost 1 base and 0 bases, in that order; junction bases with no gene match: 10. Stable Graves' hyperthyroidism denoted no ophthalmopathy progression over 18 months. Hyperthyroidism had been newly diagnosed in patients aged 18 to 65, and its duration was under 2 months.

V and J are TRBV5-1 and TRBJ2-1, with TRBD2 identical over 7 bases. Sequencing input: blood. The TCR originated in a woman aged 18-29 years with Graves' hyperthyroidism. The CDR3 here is CASSLFTSGTVSYNEQFF. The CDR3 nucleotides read TGCGCCAGCAGCTTGTTCACGAGCGGGACCGTCTCCTACAATGAGCAGTTCTTC. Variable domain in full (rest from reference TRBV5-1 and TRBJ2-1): KAGVTQTPRYLIKTRGQQVTLSCSPISGHRSVSWYQQTPGQGLQFLFEYFSETQRNKGNFPGRFSGRQFSNSRSEMNVSTLELGDSALYLCASSLFTSGTVSYNEQFFGPGTRLTVL.